This T cell receptor (beta chain) was profiled in a study of cytomegalovirus exposure and HLA in healthy donors. For the study at large: Early released data had tens of millions of unique TCRs, all coming from HLA-typed donors.

13 Jbeta primers and 60 Vbeta primers were used for the PCR. Profiled with immunoSEQ multiplex PCR; TCRdb holds only in-frame clones, not every one. The sample comprises about 150,000 clones, 64% of which are singletons, and 3% rests with the top ten. V shed 6 bases and J 8 bases; nucleotides not matched to a gene: 8. Germline V gene lookup returns CDR1 MRHNA and CDR2 SNTAGT. The CDR3 spans 13 residues. The V and J genes are TRBV6-4 and TRBJ1-2; 8 bases are a match to TRBD1. The sample was PBMCs. The origin of this receptor is a woman aged 25 to 39 in good health and CMV-seropositive. The CDR3 DNA reads as TGTGCCAGCAGAACAGGGGGGGGGAAAGGCTACACCTTC. Amino acids: CASRTGGGKGYTF.